This T cell receptor beta chain was sequenced in a study of blood T cell repertoires in COVID-19 (TCRdb year 2020). Some background on the complete study: Collaborator samples came from the United States, Italy and Spain and covered acute and convalescent phases of COVID-19. The repertoires were released in a freely available public database intended as a resource for research on the immune response to SARS-CoV-2. The material from the prospective study consisted of cDNA or gDNA derived from T cells, B-cell-depleted T cells, or PBMCs. Samples came from the ongoing ImmuneRACE study (first 160 participants) plus 1,254 subjects from 6 global collaborators. Subjects who had been exposed to COVID-19, were actively infected with it, or had recovered from it provided the deeply sampled blood TCRbeta repertoires that made up the dataset. A de-identified subject ID, COVID-19 status, age in years and sex were almost always included in the sample metadata. HLA class I and class II types, where available, came from metadata supplied by the sample provider rather than from assay-based typing.

TCRbeta CDR3 regions were amplified from genomic DNA using the immunoSEQ Assay, a bias-controlled multiplex PCR. As for the authors' bioinformatics: The number of nucleated cells in each sample was estimated by amplification of reference gene primers within the assay. To quantify the absolute abundance of each unique TCRbeta CDR3 rearrangement, sequence reads were collapsed and filtered. For each sample, productive Simpson clonality was calculated as the square root of Simpson's diversity index across productive rearrangements. TCRdb obtained this table from immuneACCESS and retained in-frame rearrangements with V and J assigned. These tables miss some clones; where compared with another copy, unresolved V genes account for less than half of the shortfall, and the remainder is unexplained. Clone size and V and J calls were adopted from that table, with D and trimming inferred from the DNA. The sample data list roughly 250,000 clones, and about 83% of these were observed just once. Approximately 9% of the sample lies in the top ten.

Trimming costs V 2 bases and J 4 bases, and their ends lie 12 bases apart. Looking up the germline V gene (reference sequence) yields CDR1 LNHDA and CDR2 SQIVND. The CDR3, from cysteine to phenylalanine, totals 16 residues. The sequence is cut down to CDR3 DNA, 48 bases in frame from base 1. Each collaborating institution followed its own protocols to collect whole blood in K2EDTA tubes. For TCRbeta analysis, collaborator samples were shipped as frozen whole blood, as isolated PBMCs, or as DNA extracted from either sample type. With regard to this clone: The clone's antigen remains unknown. The sample holds no much larger clone one base away, and base qualities are not on file.

Here is what the overall study found, with its caveats: Clinical and demographic metadata were provided uncurated, with the amount varying by source and participant.

Recombination linked TRBV19 to TRBJ2-6; the D gene remains uncertain. The origin of this receptor is a man aged 40-55 years with active or convalescent COVID-19. The sample taken for sequencing was peripheral blood. The sequenced DNA is TGTGCCAGTAGTATAACCCCTATCGCCGGGGCCAACGTCCTGACTTTC. Translated, it reads CASSITPIAGANVLTF.